This T cell receptor (beta chain) was sequenced in a study of cytomegalovirus exposure and HLA in healthy donors. PCR was performed using 60 Vbeta and 13 Jbeta primers. The assay was immunoSEQ multiplex PCR, and TCRdb's table has in-frame clones only and misses some. Of nearly 95,000 clones in the sample, approximately 7.6% were seen once. This clone has just a few counts. The CDR3 is 14 amino acids. V lost 3 bases to trimming and J lost 3 bases; unmatched junction nucleotides: 4. CDR1 and CDR2 from the germline V gene are SEHNR and FQNEAQ (reference sequence). The source is a man aged 50 to 59 in good health and CMV-seronegative. This chain uses TRBV7-9 with TRBJ2-7; 8 nucleotides agree with TRBD1. The sequencing input was PBMCs. This chain's CDR3 is CASSLSDRVYEQYF. In DNA, the CDR3 is TGTGCCAGCAGCTTGTCGGACAGGGTCTACGAGCAGTACTTC.